This TCR delta chain is drawn from a study of γδ T cells in repeated Plasmodium falciparum infection. Study-wide results and limits: Vgamma9/Vdelta2+ repertoires stayed stably polyclonal over time and infection. Compared with Australian children, Malian Vdelta2-negative repertoires seemed more clonal, less diverse, less shared.

Each sorted gammadelta sample had TRG and TRD chains sequenced. TCRdb re-called the multiplex PCR reads through CATT. Of 75,000 to 95,000 delta-chain clones in the sample, approximately 1% were seen once. Gammadelta T cells were flow-sorted from PBMC into Vgamma9/Vdelta2+ and Vdelta2-negative populations for bulk analysis. This clone was seen repeatedly, ten times or more. Its antigen is not known. The mismatch at residue 10 between this DNA's translation and the TCRdb protein of a much larger clone likely reflects a read error; the protein shown is translated from the DNA. Germline V lookup: CDR1 TSWWSYY, CDR2 QGS. The CDR3 runs to 18 residues. Trimming left V 3 bases short and J 2 bases short, with 22 bases between.

The chain carries TRDV1 and TRDJ1, with no clear D. The TCR sequence derives from a pool of human donors (malaria-infected and uninfected, not separated). The sequenced sample was gamma-delta T cells from blood. The CDR3 region is CALGDFPPFLGRTDKLIF. The CDR3 DNA reads TGTGCTCTTGGGGACTTTCCACCGTTTCTTGGTCGAACCGATAAACTCATCTTT.